This T cell receptor beta chain was captured in a study of T cell responses to AZD1222 COVID-19 vaccine. Overall study results and limits: There were mostly white British donors and more females than males, and clonal diversity was possibly underestimated. The study identified only a handful of AZD1222 recipients as seropositive at baseline.

Concerning this clone itself: What it binds is unknown.

Libraries were prepared by immunoSEQ multiplex PCR; TCRdb keeps only in-frame clonotypes and omits some of them. The data show over 110,000 clones, around 90% seen once. The sample consisted of peripheral blood, taken on day 0 of AZD1222 vaccination. This TCR derives from an adult in good health.

Written as DNA, the CDR3 is TGTGCCAGCAGCTCAACAGGGGGCTGGGGCACTGAAGCTTTCTTT. Translating gives CASSSTGGWGTEAFF. The chain is built from TRBV11-2 and TRBJ1-1; TRBD1 agrees at 9 bases. V was pared by 4 bases and J by 4 bases, with 7 bases of the junction left unmatched. Looked up from germline, CDR1 is SGHAT and CDR2 is FQNNGV. The CDR3 has 15 amino acids.